Below, one TCR beta chain is given with its context. This entry belongs to a study of blood T cell repertoires in COVID-19. Whole-study context: Both acute and convalescent COVID-19 samples were obtained from the United States, Italy and Spain. Sample material is recorded as cDNA or gDNA derived from T cells, B-cell-depleted T cells, or PBMCs.

Authors' analysis steps: Nucleated cell counts were estimated from reference gene primer amplification. The repertoire was sequenced with immunoSEQ multiplex PCR; TCRdb's copy has only in-frame clones and lacks some. For V, J and clone size, that table is used; D and trimming come from the DNA. The repertoire holds 95,000 to 150,000 clones, with around 70% as singletons. The germline gives CDR1 SGHAT, CDR2 FQNNGV. The CDR3 contains 14 residues. Germline trimming cut 4 bases from V and 4 bases from J; bases unmatched to any gene: 3. The chain joins TRBV11-2 to TRBJ2-2; TRBD1 agrees at 7 bases. The receptor was derived from a man aged 60 to 69 with acute or convalescent COVID-19. Specimen: peripheral blood. The CDR3 region is CASSWGQTTGELFF. For the CDR3, the DNA is TGTGCCAGCAGCTGGGGACAGACCACCGGGGAGCTGTTTTTT.